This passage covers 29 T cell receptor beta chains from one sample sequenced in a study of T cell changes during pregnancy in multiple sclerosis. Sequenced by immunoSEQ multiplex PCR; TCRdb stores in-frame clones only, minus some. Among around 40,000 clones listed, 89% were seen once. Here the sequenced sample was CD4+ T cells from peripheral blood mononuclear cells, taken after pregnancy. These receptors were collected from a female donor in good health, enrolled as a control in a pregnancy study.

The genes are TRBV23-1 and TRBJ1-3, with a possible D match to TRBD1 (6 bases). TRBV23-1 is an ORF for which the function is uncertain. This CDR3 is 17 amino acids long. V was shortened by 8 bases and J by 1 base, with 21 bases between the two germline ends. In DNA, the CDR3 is TGCGCCAGCCCACCGACCCCGGAACAGGGATCTGGAAACACCATATATTTT. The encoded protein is CASPPTPEQGSGNTIYF.

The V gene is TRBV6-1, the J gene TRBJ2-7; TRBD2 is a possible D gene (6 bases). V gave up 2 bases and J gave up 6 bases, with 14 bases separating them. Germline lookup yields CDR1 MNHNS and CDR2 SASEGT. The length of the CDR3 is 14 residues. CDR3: CASSEQDYYPEQYF. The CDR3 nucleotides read TGTGCCAGCAGTGAACAGGACTATTACCCCGAGCAGTACTTC.

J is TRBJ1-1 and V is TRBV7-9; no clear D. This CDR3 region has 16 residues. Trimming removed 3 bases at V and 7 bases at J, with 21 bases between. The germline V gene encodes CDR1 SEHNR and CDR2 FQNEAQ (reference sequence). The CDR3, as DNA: TGTGCCAGCAGCTTGGGCTCTCTGAGGGCCGGCGTTGAAGCTTTCTTT. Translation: CASSLGSLRAGVEAFF.

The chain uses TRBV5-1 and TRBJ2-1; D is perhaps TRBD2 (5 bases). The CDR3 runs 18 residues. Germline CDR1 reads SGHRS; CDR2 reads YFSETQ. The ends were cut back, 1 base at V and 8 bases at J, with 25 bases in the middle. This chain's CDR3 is CASSLSDSTSSYYDEQFF. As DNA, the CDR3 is TGCGCCAGCAGCTTGTCGGACTCTACCTCTTCATATTACGATGAGCAGTTCTTC.

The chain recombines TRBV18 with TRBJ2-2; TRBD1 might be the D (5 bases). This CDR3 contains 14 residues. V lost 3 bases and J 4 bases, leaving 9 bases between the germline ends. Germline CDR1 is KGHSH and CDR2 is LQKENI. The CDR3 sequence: CASSPRQSTGELFF. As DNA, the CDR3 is TGTGCCAGCTCACCCCGACAGAGCACCGGGGAGCTGTTTTTT.

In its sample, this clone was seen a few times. In DNA, the CDR3 is TGTGCCAGCAGCGTAGTTGTGAGCGGGGAGCTGTTTTTT. Amino acids: CASSVVVSGELFF. The chain combines TRBV9 with TRBJ2-2; D remains ambiguous. With 0 bases removed from V and 7 bases from J, the gap between germline ends came to 7 bases. This CDR3 has 13 amino acids. CDR1 SGDLS and CDR2 YYNGEE come from the germline V gene.

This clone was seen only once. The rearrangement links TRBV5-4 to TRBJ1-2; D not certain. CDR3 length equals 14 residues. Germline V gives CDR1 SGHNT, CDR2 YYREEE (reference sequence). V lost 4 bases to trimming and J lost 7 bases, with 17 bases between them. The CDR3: CASSLEGVSRGYTF. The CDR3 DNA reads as TGTGCCAGCAGCCTAGAGGGAGTGAGTCGTGGCTACACCTTC.

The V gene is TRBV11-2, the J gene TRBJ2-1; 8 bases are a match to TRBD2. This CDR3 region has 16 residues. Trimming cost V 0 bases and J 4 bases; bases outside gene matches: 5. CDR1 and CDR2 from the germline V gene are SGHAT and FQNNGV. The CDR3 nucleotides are TGTGCCAGCAGCTTAGACGGCGGGGGGCTGTACAATGAGCAGTTCTTC. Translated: CASSLDGGGLYNEQFF.

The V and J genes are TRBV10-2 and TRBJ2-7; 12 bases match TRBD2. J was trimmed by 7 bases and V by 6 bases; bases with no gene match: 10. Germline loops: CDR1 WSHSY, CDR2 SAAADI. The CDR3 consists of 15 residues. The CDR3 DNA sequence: TGCGCCAGCAGCCCTAGCGGGAGGGGAGAGGGGGAGCAGTACTTC. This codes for CASSPSGRGEGEQYF.

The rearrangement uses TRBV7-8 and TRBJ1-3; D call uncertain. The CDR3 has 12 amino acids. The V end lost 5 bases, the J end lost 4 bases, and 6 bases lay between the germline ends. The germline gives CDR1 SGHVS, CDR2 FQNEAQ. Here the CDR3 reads CASSTRGNTIYF. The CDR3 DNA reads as TGTGCCAGCAGCACTAGAGGAAACACCATATATTTT.

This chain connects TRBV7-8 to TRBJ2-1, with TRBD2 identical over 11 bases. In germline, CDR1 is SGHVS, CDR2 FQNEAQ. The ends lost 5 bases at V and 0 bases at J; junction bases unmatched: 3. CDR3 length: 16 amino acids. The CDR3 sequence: CASSHLAGGSYNEQFF. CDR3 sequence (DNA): TGTGCCAGCAGCCACCTAGCGGGGGGCTCCTACAATGAGCAGTTCTTC.

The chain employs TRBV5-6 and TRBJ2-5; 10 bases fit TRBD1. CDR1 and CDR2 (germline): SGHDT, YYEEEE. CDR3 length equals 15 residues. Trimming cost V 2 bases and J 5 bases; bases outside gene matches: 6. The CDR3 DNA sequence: TGTGCCAGCAGCTTACACGGGACAGGGGACGAGACCCAGTACTTC. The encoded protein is CASSLHGTGDETQYF.

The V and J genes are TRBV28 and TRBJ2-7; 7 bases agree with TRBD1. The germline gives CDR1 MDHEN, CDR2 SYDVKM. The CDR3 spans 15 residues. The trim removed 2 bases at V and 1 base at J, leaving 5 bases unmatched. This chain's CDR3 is CASSLNRGLSYEQYF. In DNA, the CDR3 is TGTGCCAGCAGTTTAAACAGGGGCCTTTCCTACGAGCAGTACTTC.

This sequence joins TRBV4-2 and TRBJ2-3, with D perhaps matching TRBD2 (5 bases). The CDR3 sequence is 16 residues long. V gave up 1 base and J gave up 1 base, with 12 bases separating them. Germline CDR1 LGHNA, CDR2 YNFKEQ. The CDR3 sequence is CASSQAVPAGTDTQYF. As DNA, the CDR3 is TGTGCCAGCAGCCAAGCCGTTCCAGCGGGCACAGATACGCAGTATTTT.

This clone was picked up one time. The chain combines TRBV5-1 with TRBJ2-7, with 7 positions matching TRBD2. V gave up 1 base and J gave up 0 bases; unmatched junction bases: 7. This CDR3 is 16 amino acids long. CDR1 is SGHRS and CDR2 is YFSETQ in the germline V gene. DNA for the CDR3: TGCGCCAGCAGCTTGTCACCTAGCGGTCCCTCCTACGAGCAGTACTTC. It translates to CASSLSPSGPSYEQYF.

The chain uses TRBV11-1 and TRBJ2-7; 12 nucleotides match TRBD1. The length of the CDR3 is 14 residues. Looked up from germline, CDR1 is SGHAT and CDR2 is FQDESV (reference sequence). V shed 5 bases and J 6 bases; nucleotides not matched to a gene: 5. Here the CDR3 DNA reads TGTGCCAGCAGCCCCTGGGACAGGGGGCTCGAGCAGTACTTC. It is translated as CASSPWDRGLEQYF.

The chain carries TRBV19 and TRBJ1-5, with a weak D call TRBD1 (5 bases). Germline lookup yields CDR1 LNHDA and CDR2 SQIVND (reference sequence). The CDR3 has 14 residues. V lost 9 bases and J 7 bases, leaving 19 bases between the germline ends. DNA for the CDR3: TGTGCCAGGTTCCGGGGAGGGCGGGGGCAGCCCCAGCATTTT. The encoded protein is CARFRGGRGQPQHF.

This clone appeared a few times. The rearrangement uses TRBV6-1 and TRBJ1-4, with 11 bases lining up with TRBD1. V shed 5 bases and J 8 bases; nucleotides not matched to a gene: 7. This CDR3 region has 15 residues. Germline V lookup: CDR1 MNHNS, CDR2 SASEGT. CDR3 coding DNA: TGTGCCAGCAGTCCCGGTGGGACAGGGGGAGAAAAACTGTTTTTT. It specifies CASSPGGTGGEKLFF.

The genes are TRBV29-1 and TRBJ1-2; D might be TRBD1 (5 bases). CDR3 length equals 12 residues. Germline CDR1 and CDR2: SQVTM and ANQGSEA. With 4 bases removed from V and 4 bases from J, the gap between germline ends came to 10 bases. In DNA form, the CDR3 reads TGCAGCGTTGTCGCCGGGGGCTATGGCTACACCTTC. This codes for CSVVAGGYGYTF. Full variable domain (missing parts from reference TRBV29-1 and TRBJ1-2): SAVISQKPSRDICQRGTSLTIQCQVDSQVTMMFWYRQQPGQSLTLIATANQGSEATYESGFVIDKFPISRPNLTFSTLTVSNMSPEDSSIYLCSVVAGGYGYTFGSGTRLTVV.

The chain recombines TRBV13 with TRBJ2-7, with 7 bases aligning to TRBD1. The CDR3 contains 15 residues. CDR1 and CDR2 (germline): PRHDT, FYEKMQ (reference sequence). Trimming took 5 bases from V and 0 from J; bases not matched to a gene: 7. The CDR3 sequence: CASSETGLSSYEQYF. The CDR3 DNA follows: TGTGCCAGCAGCGAGACAGGGTTGAGCTCCTACGAGCAGTACTTC.

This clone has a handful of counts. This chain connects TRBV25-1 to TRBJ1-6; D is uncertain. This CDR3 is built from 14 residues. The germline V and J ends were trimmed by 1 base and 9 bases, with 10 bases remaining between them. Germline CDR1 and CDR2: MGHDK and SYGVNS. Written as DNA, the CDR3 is TGTGCCAGCAGTGAATTAGTGAACCTTTCACCCCTCCACTTT. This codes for CASSELVNLSPLHF.

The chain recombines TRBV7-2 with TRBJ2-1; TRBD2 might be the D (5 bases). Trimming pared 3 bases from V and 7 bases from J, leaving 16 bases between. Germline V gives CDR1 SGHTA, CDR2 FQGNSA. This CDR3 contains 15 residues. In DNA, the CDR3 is TGTGCCAGCAGCTTTCGGATTTCGGGGAAAAATGAGCAGTTCTTC. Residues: CASSFRISGKNEQFF.

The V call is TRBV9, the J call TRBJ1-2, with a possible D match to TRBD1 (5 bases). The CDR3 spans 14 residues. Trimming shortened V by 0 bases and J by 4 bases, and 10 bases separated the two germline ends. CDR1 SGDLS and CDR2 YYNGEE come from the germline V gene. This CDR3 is CASSVDRYTYGYTF. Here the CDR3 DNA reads TGTGCCAGCAGCGTAGACAGGTACACCTATGGCTACACCTTC.

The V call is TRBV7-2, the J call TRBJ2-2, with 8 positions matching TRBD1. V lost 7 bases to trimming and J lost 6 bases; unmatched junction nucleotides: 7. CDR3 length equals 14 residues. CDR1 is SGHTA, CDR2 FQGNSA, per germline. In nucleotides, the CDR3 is TGTGCCAGCATCCGGAGACAGGGGCCCGGGGAGCTGTTTTTT. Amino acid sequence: CASIRRQGPGELFF. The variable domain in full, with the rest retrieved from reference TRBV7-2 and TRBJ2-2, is GAGVSQSPSNKVTEKGKDVELRCDPISGHTALYWYRQSLGQGLEFLIYFQGNSAPDKSGLPSDRFSAERTGGSVSTLTIQRTQQEDSAVYLCASIRRQGPGELFFGEGSRLTVL.

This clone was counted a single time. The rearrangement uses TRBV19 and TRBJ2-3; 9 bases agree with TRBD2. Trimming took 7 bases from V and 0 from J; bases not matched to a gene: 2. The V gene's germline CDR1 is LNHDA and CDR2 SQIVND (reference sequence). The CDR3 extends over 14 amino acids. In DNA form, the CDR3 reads TGTGCCAGTAAGCTAGCGGGAAGCACAGATACGCAGTATTTT. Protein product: CASKLAGSTDTQYF. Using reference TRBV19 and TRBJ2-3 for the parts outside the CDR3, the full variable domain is DGGITQSPKYLFRKEGQNVTLSCEQNLNHDAMYWYRQDPGQGLRLIYYSQIVNDFQKGDIAEGYSVSREKKESFPLTVTSAQKNPTAFYLCASKLAGSTDTQYFGPGTRLTVL.

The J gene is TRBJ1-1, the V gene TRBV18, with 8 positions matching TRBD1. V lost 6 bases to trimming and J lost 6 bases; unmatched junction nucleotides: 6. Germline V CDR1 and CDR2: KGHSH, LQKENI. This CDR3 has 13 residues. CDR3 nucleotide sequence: TGTGCCAGCTCGGGGCAGGGGGCATCTGAAGCTTTCTTT. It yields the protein CASSGQGASEAFF.

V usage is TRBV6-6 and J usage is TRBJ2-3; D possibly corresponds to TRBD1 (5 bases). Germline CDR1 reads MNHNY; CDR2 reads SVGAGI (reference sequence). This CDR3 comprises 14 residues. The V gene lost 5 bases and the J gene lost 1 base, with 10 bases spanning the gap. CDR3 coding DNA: TGTGCCAGCAGTCCCGGACACCGCACAGATACGCAGTATTTT. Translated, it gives CASSPGHRTDTQYF.

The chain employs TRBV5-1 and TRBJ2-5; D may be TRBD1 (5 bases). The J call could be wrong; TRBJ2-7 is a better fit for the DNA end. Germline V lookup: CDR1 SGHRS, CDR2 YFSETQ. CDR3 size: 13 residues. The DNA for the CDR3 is TGCGCCAGCAGCTTGGCCCAGGGTTACGAGCAGTACTTC. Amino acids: CASSLAQGYEQYF.

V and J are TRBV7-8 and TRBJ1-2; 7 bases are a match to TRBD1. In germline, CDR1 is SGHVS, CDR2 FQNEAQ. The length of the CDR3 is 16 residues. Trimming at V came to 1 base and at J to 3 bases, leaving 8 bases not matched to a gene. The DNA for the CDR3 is TGTGCCAGCAGCTTAGTGGGCAGGGGGTTCGACTATGGCTACACCTTC. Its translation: CASSLVGRGFDYGYTF. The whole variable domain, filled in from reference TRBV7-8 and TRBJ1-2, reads GAGVSQSPRYKVAKRGQDVALRCDPISGHVSLFWYQQALGQGPEFLTYFQNEAQLDKSGLPSDRFFAERPEGSVSTLKIQRTQQEDSAVYLCASSLVGRGFDYGYTFGSGTRLTVV.